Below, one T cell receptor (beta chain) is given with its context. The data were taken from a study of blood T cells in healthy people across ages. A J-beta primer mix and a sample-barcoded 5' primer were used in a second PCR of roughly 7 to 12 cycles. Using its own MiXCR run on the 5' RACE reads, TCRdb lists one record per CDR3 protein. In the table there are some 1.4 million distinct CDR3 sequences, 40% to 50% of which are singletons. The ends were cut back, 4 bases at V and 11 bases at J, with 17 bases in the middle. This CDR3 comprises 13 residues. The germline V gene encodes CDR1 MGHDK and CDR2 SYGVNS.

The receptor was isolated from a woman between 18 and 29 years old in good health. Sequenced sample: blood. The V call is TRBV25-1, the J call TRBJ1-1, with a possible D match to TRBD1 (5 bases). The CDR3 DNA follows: TGTGCCAGCAGTGCCGGGACCTCCGGGGAGGCTTTCTTT. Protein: CASSAGTSGEAFF.